This T cell receptor (beta chain) is drawn from a study of blood T cells in healthy people across ages. Alongside a J-beta primer mix, a sample-barcoded 5' primer served in a second PCR lasting about 7 to 12 cycles. TCRdb redid the calling of the 5' RACE reads with MiXCR, one entry per CDR3 protein. Of approximately 580,000 distinct CDR3 sequences listed, less than 25% are singletons. This CDR3 spans 14 amino acids. Deletions cut 5 bases from V and 4 bases from J, with 13 bases between. CDR1 and CDR2 (germline): SGHTA, FQGNSA. These data were likewise used in another study, on T cells of mothers and their children. Per that paper: Slightly, though not significantly, more overlap was seen in related than in unrelated mother-child pairs.

The clonotype comes from a boy aged 10-17 years in good health. The chain uses TRBV7-2 and TRBJ2-3, with D possibly matching TRBD2 (6 bases). Sequencing was performed on blood. The chain's CDR3 is CASSPRLVADTQYF. CDR3 bases: TGTGCCAGCAGCCCCCGACTAGTAGCAGATACGCAGTATTTT.